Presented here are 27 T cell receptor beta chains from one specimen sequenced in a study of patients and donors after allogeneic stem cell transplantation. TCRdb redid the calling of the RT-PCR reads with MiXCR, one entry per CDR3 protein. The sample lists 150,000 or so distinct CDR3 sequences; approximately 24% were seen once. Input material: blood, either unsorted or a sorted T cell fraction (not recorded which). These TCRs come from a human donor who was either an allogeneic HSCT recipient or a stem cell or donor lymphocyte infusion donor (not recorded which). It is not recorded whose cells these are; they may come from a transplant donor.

CDR3 coding DNA: TGCGCCAGCAGCCAAGATGTGACTTATGGCTACACCTTC. Translated: CASSQDVTYGYTF. This chain joins TRBV4-1 and TRBJ1-2; D is undetermined. This CDR3 has 13 residues. The ends were cut back, 0 bases at V and 5 bases at J, with 7 bases in the middle. The V gene's germline CDR1 is MGHRA and CDR2 YSYEKL.

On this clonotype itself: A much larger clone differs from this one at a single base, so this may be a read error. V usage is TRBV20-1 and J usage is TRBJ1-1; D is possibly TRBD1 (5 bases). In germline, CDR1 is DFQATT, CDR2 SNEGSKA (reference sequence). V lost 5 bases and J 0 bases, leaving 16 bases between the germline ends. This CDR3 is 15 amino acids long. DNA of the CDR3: TGCAGTGCTTCTCCTCCGGGACGGCTGAACACTGAAGCTTTCTTT. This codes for CSASPPGRLNTEAFF.

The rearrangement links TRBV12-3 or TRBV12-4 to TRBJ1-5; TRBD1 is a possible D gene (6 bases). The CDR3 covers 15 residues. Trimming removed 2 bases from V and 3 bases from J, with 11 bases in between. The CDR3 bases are TGTGCCAGCAGTTTATCACAGGGTTTCAATCAGCCCCAGCATTTT. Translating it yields CASSLSQGFNQPQHF.

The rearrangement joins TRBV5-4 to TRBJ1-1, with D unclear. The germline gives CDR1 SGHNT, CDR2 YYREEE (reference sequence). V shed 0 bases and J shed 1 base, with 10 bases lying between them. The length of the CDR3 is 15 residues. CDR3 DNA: TGTGCCAGCAGCTTGGGTGTAGGCACGAACACTGAAGCTTTCTTT. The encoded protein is CASSLGVGTNTEAFF.

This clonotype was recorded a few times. CDR3 sequence reads: CASSSPGSLSDTQYF. The CDR3 DNA reads TGTGCCAGCAGTTCCCCCGGATCCCTTTCGGATACGCAGTATTTT. The gene calls are TRBV27 and TRBJ2-3, with D unclear. CDR3 length equals 15 residues. Trimming stripped 4 bases from V and 6 bases from J, with 17 bases between. Germline CDR1 is MNHEY and CDR2 is SMNVEV (reference sequence).

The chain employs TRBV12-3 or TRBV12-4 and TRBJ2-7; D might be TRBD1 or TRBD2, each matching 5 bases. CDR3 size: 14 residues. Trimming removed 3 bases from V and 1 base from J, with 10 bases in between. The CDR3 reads CASSLNGASYEQYF. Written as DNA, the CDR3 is TGTGCCAGCAGTTTGAACGGGGCATCCTACGAGCAGTACTTC.

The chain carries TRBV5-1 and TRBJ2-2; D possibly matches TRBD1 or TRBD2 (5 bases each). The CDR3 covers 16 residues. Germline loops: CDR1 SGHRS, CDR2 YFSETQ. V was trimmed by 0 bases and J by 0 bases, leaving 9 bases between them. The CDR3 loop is CASSLGTLANTGELFF. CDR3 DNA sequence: TGCGCCAGCAGCTTGGGGACACTAGCGAACACCGGGGAGCTGTTTTTT.

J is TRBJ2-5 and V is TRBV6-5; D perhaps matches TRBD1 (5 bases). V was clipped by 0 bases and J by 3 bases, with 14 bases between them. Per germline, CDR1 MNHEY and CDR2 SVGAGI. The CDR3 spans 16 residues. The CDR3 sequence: CASSYSDTSGEETQYF. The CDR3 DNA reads TGTGCCAGCAGTTACTCGGACACCTCTGGGGAAGAGACCCAGTACTTC.

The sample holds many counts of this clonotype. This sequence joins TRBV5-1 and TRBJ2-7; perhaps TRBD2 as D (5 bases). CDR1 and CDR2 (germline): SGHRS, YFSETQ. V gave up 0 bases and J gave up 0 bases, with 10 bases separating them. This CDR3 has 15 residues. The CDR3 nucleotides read TGCGCCAGCAGCTTGGACTGGGAGTTCTCCTACGAGCAGTACTTC. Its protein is CASSLDWEFSYEQYF. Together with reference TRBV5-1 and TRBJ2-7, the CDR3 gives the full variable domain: KAGVTQTPRYLIKTRGQQVTLSCSPISGHRSVSWYQQTPGQGLQFLFEYFSETQRNKGNFPGRFSGRQFSNSRSEMNVSTLELGDSALYLCASSLDWEFSYEQYFGPGTRLTVT.

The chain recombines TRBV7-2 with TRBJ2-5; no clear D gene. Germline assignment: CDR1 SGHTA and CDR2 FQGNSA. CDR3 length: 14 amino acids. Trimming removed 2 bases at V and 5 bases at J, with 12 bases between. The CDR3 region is CASSLYSLVETQYF. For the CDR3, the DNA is TGTGCCAGCAGCTTATATTCCTTAGTGGAGACCCAGTACTTC.

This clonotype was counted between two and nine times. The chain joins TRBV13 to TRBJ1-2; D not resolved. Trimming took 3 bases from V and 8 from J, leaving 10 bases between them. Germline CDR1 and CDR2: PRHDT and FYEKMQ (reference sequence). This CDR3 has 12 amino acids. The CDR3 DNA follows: TGTGCCAGCAGCTTGGATGGAGAGGGCTACACCTTC. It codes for CASSLDGEGYTF.

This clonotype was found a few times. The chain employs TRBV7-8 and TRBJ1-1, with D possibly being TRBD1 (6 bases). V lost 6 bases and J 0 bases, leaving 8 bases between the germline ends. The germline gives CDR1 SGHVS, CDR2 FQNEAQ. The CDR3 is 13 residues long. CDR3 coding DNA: TGTGCCAGCAGTCGGACAGTGAACACTGAAGCTTTCTTT. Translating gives CASSRTVNTEAFF. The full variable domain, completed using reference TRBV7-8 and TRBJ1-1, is GAGVSQSPRYKVAKRGQDVALRCDPISGHVSLFWYQQALGQGPEFLTYFQNEAQLDKSGLPSDRFFAERPEGSVSTLKIQRTQQEDSAVYLCASSRTVNTEAFFGQGTRLTVV.

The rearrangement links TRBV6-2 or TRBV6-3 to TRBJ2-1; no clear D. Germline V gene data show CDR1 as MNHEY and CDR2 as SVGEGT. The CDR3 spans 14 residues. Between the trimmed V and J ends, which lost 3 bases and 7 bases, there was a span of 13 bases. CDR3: CASSYLSTLNEQFF. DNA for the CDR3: TGTGCCAGCAGTTATTTGTCTACGCTTAATGAGCAGTTCTTC.

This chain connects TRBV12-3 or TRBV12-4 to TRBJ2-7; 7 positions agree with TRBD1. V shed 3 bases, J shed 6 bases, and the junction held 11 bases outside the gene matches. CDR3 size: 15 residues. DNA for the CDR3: TGTGCCAGCAGTTTCCTCGACAGGGTCCGAGGCGAGCAGTACTTC. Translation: CASSFLDRVRGEQYF.

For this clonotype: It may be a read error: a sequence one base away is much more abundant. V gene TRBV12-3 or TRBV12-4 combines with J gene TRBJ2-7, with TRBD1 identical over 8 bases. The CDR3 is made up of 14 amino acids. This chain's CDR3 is CASSLAGQAYELYF. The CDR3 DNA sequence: TGTGCCAGCAGTTTAGCGGGACAGGCGTACGAGCTGTACTTC.

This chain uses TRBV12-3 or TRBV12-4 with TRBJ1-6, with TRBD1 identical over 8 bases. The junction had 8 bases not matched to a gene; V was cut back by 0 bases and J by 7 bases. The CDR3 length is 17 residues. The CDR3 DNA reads TGTGCCAGCAGTTTAGCGTTCTGGGACAGGCAAAATTCACCCCTCCACTTT. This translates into CASSLAFWDRQNSPLHF.

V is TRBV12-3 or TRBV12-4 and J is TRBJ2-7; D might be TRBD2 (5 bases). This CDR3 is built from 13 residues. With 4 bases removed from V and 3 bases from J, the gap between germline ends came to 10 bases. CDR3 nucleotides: TGTGCCAGCAGTTCCGGGGATTTCTACGAGCAGTACTTC. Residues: CASSSGDFYEQYF.

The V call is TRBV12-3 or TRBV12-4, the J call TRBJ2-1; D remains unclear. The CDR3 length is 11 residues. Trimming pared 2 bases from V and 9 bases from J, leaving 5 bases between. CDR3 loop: CASSLRAEQFF. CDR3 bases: TGTGCCAGCAGTTTAAGGGCTGAGCAGTTCTTC.

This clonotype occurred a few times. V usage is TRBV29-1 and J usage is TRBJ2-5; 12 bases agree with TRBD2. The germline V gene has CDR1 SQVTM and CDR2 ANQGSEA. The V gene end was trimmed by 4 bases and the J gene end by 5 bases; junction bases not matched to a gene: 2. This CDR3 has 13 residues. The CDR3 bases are TGCAGCGTTGTCACTAGCGGGAGGGAGACCCAGTACTTC. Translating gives CSVVTSGRETQYF. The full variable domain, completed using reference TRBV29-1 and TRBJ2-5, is SAVISQKPSRDICQRGTSLTIQCQVDSQVTMMFWYRQQPGQSLTLIATANQGSEATYESGFVIDKFPISRPNLTFSTLTVSNMSPEDSSIYLCSVVTSGRETQYFGPGTRLLVL.

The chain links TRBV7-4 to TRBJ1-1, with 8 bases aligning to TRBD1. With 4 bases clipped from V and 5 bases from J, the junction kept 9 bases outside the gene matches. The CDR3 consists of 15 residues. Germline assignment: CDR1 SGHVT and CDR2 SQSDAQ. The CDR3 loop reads CASSSLRTGRTEAFF. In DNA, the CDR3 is TGTGCCAGCAGCTCTCTAAGGACAGGGAGGACTGAAGCTTTCTTT.

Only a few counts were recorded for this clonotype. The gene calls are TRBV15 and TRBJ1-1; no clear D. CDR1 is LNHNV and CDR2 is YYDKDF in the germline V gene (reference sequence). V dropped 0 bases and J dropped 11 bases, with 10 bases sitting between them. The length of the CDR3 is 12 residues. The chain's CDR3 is CATSREPLTAFF. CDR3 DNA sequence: TGTGCCACCAGCAGAGAGCCGCTTACGGCTTTCTTT.

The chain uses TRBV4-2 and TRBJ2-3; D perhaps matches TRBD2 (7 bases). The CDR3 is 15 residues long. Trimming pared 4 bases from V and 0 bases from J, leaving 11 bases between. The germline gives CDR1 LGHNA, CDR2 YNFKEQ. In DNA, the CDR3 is TGTGCCAGCAGCCGCGGGGGCAGGAGCACAGATACGCAGTATTTT. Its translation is CASSRGGRSTDTQYF.

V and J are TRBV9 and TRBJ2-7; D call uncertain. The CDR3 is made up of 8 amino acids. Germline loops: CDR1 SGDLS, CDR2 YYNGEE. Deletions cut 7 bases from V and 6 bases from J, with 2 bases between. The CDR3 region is CASAEQYF. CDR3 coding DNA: TGTGCCAGCGCCGAGCAGTACTTC.

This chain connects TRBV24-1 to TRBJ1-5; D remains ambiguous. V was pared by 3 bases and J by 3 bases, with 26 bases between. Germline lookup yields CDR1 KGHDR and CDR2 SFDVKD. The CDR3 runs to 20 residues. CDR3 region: CATSDMGGSRSRTINQPQHF. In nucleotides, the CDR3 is TGTGCCACCAGTGATATGGGTGGGTCAAGGTCCCGAACCATCAATCAGCCCCAGCATTTT.

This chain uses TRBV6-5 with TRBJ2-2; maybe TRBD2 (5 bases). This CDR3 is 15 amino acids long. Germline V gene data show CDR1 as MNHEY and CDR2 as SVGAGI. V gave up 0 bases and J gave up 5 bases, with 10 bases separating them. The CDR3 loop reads CASSYSAGGTGELFF. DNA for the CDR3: TGTGCCAGCAGTTACTCAGCTGGAGGAACCGGGGAGCTGTTTTTT.

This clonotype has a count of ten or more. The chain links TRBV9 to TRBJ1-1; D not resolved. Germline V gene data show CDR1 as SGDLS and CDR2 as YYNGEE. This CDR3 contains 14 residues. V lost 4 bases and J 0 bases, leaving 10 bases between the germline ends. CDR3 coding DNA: TGTGCCAGCAGCCCTACCGAGATGAACACTGAAGCTTTCTTT. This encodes CASSPTEMNTEAFF.

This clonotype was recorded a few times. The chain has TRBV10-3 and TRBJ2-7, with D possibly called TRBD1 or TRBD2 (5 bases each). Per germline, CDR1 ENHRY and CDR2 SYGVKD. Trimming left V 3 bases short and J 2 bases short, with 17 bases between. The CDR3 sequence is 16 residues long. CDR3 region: CAISDWGNDNPYEQYF. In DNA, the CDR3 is TGTGCCATCAGTGACTGGGGGAACGACAACCCCTACGAGCAGTACTTC.